Following are 20 T cell receptor beta chains from one sample sequenced in a study of beta chain features in type 1 diabetes. Every bit of the isolated RNA underwent reverse transcription, so sequencing read expressed TCRB transcripts. Profiled with immunoSEQ multiplex PCR; TCRdb holds only in-frame clones, not every one. The sample has 70,000 to 90,000 clones; around a third are singletons. Material for sequencing was stem cell memory CD4+ T cells from blood. Receptor source: a woman under 30 in good health.

This clone was seen a few times. A junction boundary mismatches the germline segment, possibly from a read error. V is TRBV10-3 and J is TRBJ1-2; the D gene is possibly TRBD1 (6 bases). The length of the CDR3 is 13 residues. Germline V CDR1 and CDR2: ENHRY, SYGVKD. CDR3 in amino acids: CAISVDGQLLKPF. The CDR3 DNA follows: TGTGCCATCAGTGTCGATGGACAGCTTCTCAAGCCCTTC.

The chain links TRBV9 to TRBJ1-2; D call uncertain. The V gene lost 4 bases and the J gene lost 7 bases, with 11 bases spanning the gap. The CDR3 sequence is 12 residues long. The germline V gene has CDR1 SGDLS and CDR2 YYNGEE. CDR3 in amino acids: CASSKGGFGYTF. CDR3 DNA: TGTGCCAGCAGCAAAGGAGGGTTTGGCTACACCTTC. Full variable domain (outside the CDR3, taken from reference TRBV9 and TRBJ1-2): DSGVTQTPKHLITATGQRVTLRCSPRSGDLSVYWYQQSLDQGLQFLIQYYNGEERAKGNILERFSAQQFPDLHSELNLSSLELGDSALYFCASSKGGFGYTFGSGTRLTVV.

This chain joins TRBV30 and TRBJ2-7; D is undetermined. The V end lost 3 bases, the J end lost 5 bases, and 8 bases lay between the germline ends. The CDR3 consists of 11 residues. The germline gives CDR1 GTSNPN, CDR2 SVGIG (reference sequence). The CDR3 DNA sequence: TGTGCCTGGAGGTGGAGAAACGAGCAGTACTTC. Protein product: CAWRWRNEQYF.

This clone showed up just a few times. The chain carries TRBV4-1 and TRBJ1-2, with D tentatively TRBD1 (5 bases). CDR3 size: 14 residues. V was pared by 1 base and J by 1 base, with 7 bases between. Per germline, CDR1 MGHRA and CDR2 YSYEKL. CDR3 amino acids: CASSQAGFNYGYTF. The CDR3 nucleotides read TGCGCCAGCAGCCAAGCAGGGTTTAACTATGGCTACACCTTC.

This clone was picked up a small number of times. The V gene is TRBV5-1, the J gene TRBJ1-5; D remains ambiguous. CDR1 is SGHRS and CDR2 is YFSETQ in the germline V gene. This CDR3 has 14 amino acids. With 5 bases removed from V and 5 bases from J, the gap between germline ends came to 14 bases. The CDR3 loop is CASREGGIDQPQHF. The CDR3, as DNA: TGCGCCAGCAGGGAGGGAGGGATAGATCAGCCCCAGCATTTT.

This clone has more than one count but fewer than ten. The rearrangement uses TRBV2 and TRBJ2-3; 12 bases fit TRBD2. Trimming at V came to 5 bases and at J to 2 bases, leaving 5 bases not matched to a gene. The V gene's germline CDR1 is SNHLY and CDR2 FYNNEI. The CDR3 has 16 residues. The CDR3 DNA follows: TGTGCCAGCAGTACCGGGACTAGCGGGCCCACAGATACGCAGTATTTT. Translating gives CASSTGTSGPTDTQYF.

This clone was detected only a few times. The chain has TRBV4-1 and TRBJ1-2; 9 nucleotides agree with TRBD1. The ends lost 0 bases at V and 7 bases at J; junction bases unmatched: 12. The V gene's germline CDR1 is MGHRA and CDR2 YSYEKL. The CDR3 covers 17 residues. For the CDR3, the DNA is TGCGCCAGCAGCCAAGATCTGGGACAGGGAATTGGGTCTGGCTACACCTTC. Translating gives CASSQDLGQGIGSGYTF.

The V call is TRBV29-1, the J call TRBJ1-1; 9 bases align to TRBD1. Per the germline V gene, CDR1 is SQVTM and CDR2 is ANQGSEA. The V segment lost 4 bases and the J segment 5 bases; nucleotides outside the gene matches: 8. The CDR3 is made up of 14 amino acids. For the CDR3, the DNA is TGCAGCGTTGTAGCCGGGACAGGGTGGACTGAAGCTTTCTTT. As protein: CSVVAGTGWTEAFF.

This rearrangement joins TRBV7-9 to TRBJ2-7; 7 bases map to TRBD1. The germline gives CDR1 SEHNR, CDR2 FQNEAQ (reference sequence). V was clipped by 5 bases and J by 3 bases; unmatched bases: 10. The length of the CDR3 is 15 residues. The CDR3 DNA reads as TGTGCCAGCAGCATCGACAGGGATCTTCTCTACGAGCAGTACTTC. This encodes CASSIDRDLLYEQYF. Filled out from reference TRBV7-9 and TRBJ2-7, the complete variable domain reads DTGVSQNPRHKITKRGQNVTFRCDPISEHNRLYWYRQTLGQGPEFLTYFQNEAQLEKSRLLSDRFSAERPKGSFSTLEIQRTEQGDSAMYLCASSIDRDLLYEQYFGPGTRLTVT.

The chain carries TRBV28 and TRBJ2-1; 9 bases align to TRBD2. The J segment lost 9 bases and the V segment lost 5 bases, leaving 11 bases of the junction unmatched. Germline assignment: CDR1 MDHEN and CDR2 SYDVKM. The CDR3 spans 15 residues. The CDR3 loop reads CASSRLFSGSGEQFF. Written as DNA, the CDR3 is TGTGCCAGCAGTCGACTCTTTAGCGGGAGCGGTGAGCAGTTCTTC.

This clone showed up just a few times. The V gene is TRBV7-2, the J gene TRBJ1-4, with unresolved D. The CDR3 has 14 amino acids. Germline CDR1 reads SGHTA; CDR2 reads FQGNSA. V lost 1 base and J lost 3, with 6 bases in between. CDR3 DNA: TGTGCCAGCAGCTTAGTTGCGGCTAATGAAAAACTGTTTTTT. This gives the protein CASSLVAANEKLFF.

The sample holds a few counts of this clone. This chain connects TRBV30 to TRBJ1-5, with D perhaps TRBD1 (6 bases). V lost 0 bases, J lost 5 bases, and 11 bases lay in between. The CDR3 spans 14 residues. The germline CDR1 and CDR2 sequences are GTSNPN and SVGIG (reference sequence). In DNA, the CDR3 is TGTGCCTGGAGTGTACAGGGTGGGGATCAGCCCCAGCATTTT. The encoded protein is CAWSVQGGDQPQHF.

The genes are TRBV7-2 and TRBJ2-1; the match to TRBD2 covers 10 bases. Looked up from germline, CDR1 is SGHTA and CDR2 is FQGNSA. Germline trimming cut 5 bases from V and 8 bases from J; bases unmatched to any gene: 15. The CDR3 is made up of 17 amino acids. CDR3 amino acids: CASSPISRSGGAHEQFF. The CDR3 nucleotides are TGTGCCAGCAGCCCTATTAGTAGGAGCGGGGGGGCTCATGAGCAGTTCTTC. The variable domain in full, completed from reference TRBV7-2 and TRBJ2-1, reads GAGVSQSPSNKVTEKGKDVELRCDPISGHTALYWYRQSLGQGLEFLIYFQGNSAPDKSGLPSDRFSAERTGGSVSTLTIQRTQQEDSAVYLCASSPISRSGGAHEQFFGPGTRLTVL.

The CDR3 sequence: CASSSESLTVSYNEQFF. The DNA of the CDR3 is TGTGCCAGCAGTAGTGAGAGCCTAACAGTCTCCTACAATGAGCAGTTCTTC. V usage is TRBV2 and J usage is TRBJ2-1; D ambiguous. V was clipped by 5 bases and J by 0 bases, with 17 bases between them. The CDR3 contains 17 residues. Germline V lookup: CDR1 SNHLY, CDR2 FYNNEI.

This clone was detected a few times. The rearrangement links TRBV7-2 to TRBJ1-2, with 7 bases lining up with TRBD1. The junction had 1 base not matched to a gene; V was cut back by 6 bases and J by 6 bases. The CDR3 length is 11 residues. From germline, CDR1 is SGHTA and CDR2 FQGNSA. Here the CDR3 DNA reads TGTGCCAGCAGTGGACAGGATGGCTACACCTTC. Amino acids: CASSGQDGYTF.

This clone was observed a few times. The CDR3 here is CASSLQLGGGGAMIGPNEQFF. The CDR3 region has the DNA TGCGCCAGCAGCCTACAGCTCGGCGGCGGGGGGGCCATGATCGGGCCTAATGAGCAGTTCTTC. The chain is built from TRBV4-3 and TRBJ2-1; 9 nucleotides align to TRBD2. With V trimmed by 4 bases and J by 7 bases, 26 bases remained unmatched. Germline CDR1 LGHNA, CDR2 YSLEER. There are 21 residues in the CDR3.

This clone has more than one count but fewer than ten. This chain links TRBV2 with TRBJ1-2, with unresolved D. The germline CDR1 and CDR2 sequences are SNHLY and FYNNEI. V gave up 4 bases and J gave up 1 base, with 4 bases separating them. CDR3 length equals 12 residues. This CDR3 is CASSAVNYGYTF. In DNA, the CDR3 is TGTGCCAGCAGTGCGGTTAACTATGGCTACACCTTC.

This chain uses TRBV7-9 with TRBJ1-2; TRBD1 aligns across 10 bases. V dropped 5 bases and J dropped 5; count of bases not matched to a gene: 8. Germline CDR1 reads SEHNR; CDR2 reads FQNEAQ (reference sequence). This CDR3 has 15 residues. In DNA form, the CDR3 reads TGTGCCAGCAGCGGGACTTGGACAGGGGGTTATGGCTACACCTTC. Protein product: CASSGTWTGGYGYTF. Full variable domain (missing parts from reference TRBV7-9 and TRBJ1-2): DTGVSQNPRHKITKRGQNVTFRCDPISEHNRLYWYRQTLGQGPEFLTYFQNEAQLEKSRLLSDRFSAERPKGSFSTLEIQRTEQGDSAMYLCASSGTWTGGYGYTFGSGTRLTVV.

This clone turned up a few times. The chain uses TRBV18 and TRBJ2-5, with D perhaps matching TRBD1 (6 bases). Trimming left V 3 bases short and J 2 bases short, with 13 bases between. Germline V lookup: CDR1 KGHSH, CDR2 LQKENI. The CDR3 extends over 15 amino acids. The DNA of the CDR3 is TGTGCCAGCTCACCGCAAGGGGGTCCTCAAGAGACCCAGTACTTC. The encoded protein is CASSPQGGPQETQYF.

The V gene is TRBV5-1, the J gene TRBJ2-7; TRBD1 might be the D (6 bases). The germline V gene has CDR1 SGHRS and CDR2 YFSETQ. This CDR3 has 14 amino acids. Trimming shortened V by 0 bases and J by 2 bases, and 9 bases separated the two germline ends. CDR3 coding DNA: TGCGCCAGCAGCTTGGCGGCAGGGGCCTACGAGCAGTACTTC. This sequence encodes CASSLAAGAYEQYF.